This TCR beta chain was retrieved from a study of blood T cell repertoires in COVID-19. Across the whole study: Whether acute or convalescent, the COVID-19 samples came from the United States, Italy and Spain. Sources were T cells, B-cell-depleted T cells, or PBMCs; the material itself was cDNA or gDNA.

The CDR3 is 14 residues long. Trimming pared 8 bases from V and 3 bases from J, leaving 17 bases between. Germline CDR1 reads SQVTM; CDR2 reads ANQGSEA. Clones were read by immunoSEQ multiplex PCR, and TCRdb kept only the in-frame ones, dropping some. Among approximately 180,000 clones listed, roughly 80% were seen once. The receptor comes from a woman aged 70-85 years with acute or convalescent COVID-19. The chain couples TRBV29-1 to TRBJ2-1, with D tentatively TRBD2 (6 bases). Sequencing used peripheral blood. The DNA of the CDR3 is TGCAGCTCAGTAATCGTGCGGGACTACAATGAGCAGTTCTTC. Its protein product is CSSVIVRDYNEQFF.